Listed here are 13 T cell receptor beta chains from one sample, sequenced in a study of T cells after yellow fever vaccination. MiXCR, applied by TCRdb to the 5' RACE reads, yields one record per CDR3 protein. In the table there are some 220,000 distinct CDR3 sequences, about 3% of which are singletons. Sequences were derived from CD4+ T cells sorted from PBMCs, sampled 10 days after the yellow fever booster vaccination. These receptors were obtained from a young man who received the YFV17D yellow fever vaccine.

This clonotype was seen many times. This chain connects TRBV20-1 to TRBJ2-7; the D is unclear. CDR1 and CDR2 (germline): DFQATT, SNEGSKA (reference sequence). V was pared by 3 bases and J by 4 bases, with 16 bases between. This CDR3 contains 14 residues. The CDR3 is CSASDGSFNYEQYF. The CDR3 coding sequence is TGCAGTGCTAGTGACGGATCATTCAATTACGAGCAGTACTTC.

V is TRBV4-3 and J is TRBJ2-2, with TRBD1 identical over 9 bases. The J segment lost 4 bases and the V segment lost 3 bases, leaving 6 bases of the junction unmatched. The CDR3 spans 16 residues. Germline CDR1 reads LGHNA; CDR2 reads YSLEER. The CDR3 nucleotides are TGCGCCAGCAGCCAGGCACAGGGGGCCGGCACCGGGGAGCTGTTTTTT. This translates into CASSQAQGAGTGELFF.

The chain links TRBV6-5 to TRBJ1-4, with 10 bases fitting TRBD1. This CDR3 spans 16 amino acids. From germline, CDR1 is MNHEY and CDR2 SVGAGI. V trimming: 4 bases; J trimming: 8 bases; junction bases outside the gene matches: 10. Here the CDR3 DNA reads TGTGCCAGCAGTTTTCGTCCGGGACAGGGGTGGGAAAAACTGTTTTTT. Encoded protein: CASSFRPGQGWEKLFF.

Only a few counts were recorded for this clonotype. The CDR3 bases are TGTGCCAGCAGTTTTACGACAGGGCAAGGTATTAATCAGCCCCAGCATTTT. This gives the protein CASSFTTGQGINQPQHF. The V gene is TRBV12-3 or TRBV12-4, the J gene TRBJ1-5; 7 bases map to TRBD1. The V gene end was trimmed by 3 bases and the J gene end by 4 bases; junction bases not matched to a gene: 12. This CDR3 contains 17 residues.

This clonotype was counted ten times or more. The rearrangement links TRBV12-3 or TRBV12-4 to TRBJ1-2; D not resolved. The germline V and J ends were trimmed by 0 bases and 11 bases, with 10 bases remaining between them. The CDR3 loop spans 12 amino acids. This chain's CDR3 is CASSLAMFGYTF. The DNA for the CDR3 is TGTGCCAGCAGTTTAGCGATGTTCGGGTACACCTTC.

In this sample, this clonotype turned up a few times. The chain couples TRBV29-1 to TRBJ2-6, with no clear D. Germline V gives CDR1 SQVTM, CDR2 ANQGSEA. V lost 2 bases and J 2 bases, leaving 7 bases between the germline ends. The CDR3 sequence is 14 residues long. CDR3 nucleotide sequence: TGCAGCGTTGAATCAGGTACTGGGGCCAACGTCCTGACTTTC. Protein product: CSVESGTGANVLTF.

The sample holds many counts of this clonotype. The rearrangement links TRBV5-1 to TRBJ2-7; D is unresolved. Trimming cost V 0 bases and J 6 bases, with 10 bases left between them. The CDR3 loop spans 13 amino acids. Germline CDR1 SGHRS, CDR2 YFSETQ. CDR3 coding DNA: TGCGCCAGCAGCTTGGAGGGCAAAGGCGAGCAGTACTTC. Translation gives CASSLEGKGEQYF.

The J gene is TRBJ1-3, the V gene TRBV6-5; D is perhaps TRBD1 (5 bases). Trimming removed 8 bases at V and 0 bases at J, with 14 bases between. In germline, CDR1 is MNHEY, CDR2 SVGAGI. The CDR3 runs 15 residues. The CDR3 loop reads CASRTAGLSGNTIYF. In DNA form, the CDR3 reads TGTGCCAGCCGGACGGCGGGGCTCTCTGGAAACACCATATATTTT.

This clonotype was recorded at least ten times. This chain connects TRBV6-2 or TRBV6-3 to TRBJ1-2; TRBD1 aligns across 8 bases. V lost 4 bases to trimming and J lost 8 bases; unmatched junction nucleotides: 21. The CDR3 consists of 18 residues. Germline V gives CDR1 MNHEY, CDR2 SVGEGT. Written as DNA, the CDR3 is TGTGCCAGCAGTTCTCGACCCGCCCTGGACAGGGTAGGAGACGGCTACACCTTC. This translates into CASSSRPALDRVGDGYTF.

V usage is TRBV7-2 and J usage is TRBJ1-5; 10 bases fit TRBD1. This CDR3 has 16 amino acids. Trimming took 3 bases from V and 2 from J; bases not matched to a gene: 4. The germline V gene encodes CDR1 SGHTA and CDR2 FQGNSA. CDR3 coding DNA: TGTGCCAGCAGCTTCTCCGGGACAGGGGGCAATCAGCCCCAGCATTTT. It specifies CASSFSGTGGNQPQHF.

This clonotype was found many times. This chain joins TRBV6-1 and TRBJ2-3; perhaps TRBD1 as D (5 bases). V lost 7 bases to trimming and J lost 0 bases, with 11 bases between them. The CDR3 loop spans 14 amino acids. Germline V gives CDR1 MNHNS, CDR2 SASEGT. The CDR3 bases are TGTGCCAGCACCCCCGGACACAGCACAGATACGCAGTATTTT. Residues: CASTPGHSTDTQYF.

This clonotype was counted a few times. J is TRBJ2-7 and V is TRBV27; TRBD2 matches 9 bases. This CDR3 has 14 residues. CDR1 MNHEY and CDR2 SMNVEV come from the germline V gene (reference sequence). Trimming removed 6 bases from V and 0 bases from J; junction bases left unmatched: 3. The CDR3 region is CASRFSGSSYEQYF. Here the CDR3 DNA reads TGTGCCAGCAGATTTAGCGGGAGCTCCTACGAGCAGTACTTC.

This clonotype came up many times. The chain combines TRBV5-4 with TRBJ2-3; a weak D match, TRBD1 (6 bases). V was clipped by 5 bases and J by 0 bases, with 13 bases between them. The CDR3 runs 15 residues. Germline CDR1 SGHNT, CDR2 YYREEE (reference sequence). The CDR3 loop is CASSPKDRSTDTQYF. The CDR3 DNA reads TGTGCCAGCAGTCCGAAGGACAGAAGCACAGATACGCAGTATTTT.